This T cell receptor (beta chain) was recorded in a study of preoperative IRX-2 immunotherapy in early breast cancer (dated by TCRdb to between 2018 and 2021). Explained via the paper, the treatment or condition label denotes: preoperative locoregional IRX-2 cytokine immunotherapy. The samples were obtained from a phase Ib study that tested preoperative, locoregional IRX-2 cytokine immunotherapy designed to prime immune responses. Patients with early-stage breast cancer who were given IRX-2 before surgery served as donors. The germline V gene encodes CDR1 MDHEN and CDR2 SYDVKM. The junction shows trimming of 2 bases on V and 5 bases on J, plus 7 bases between the germline ends. The CDR3 measures 13 amino acids from cysteine to phenylalanine. Of all the DNA, just the CDR3 is kept, 39 bases in frame from base 1. The protocol used for the library was the immunoSEQ multiplex PCR assay. TCRdb limited this immuneACCESS table to in-frame rearrangements with V and J called. A share of clones is missing; checked studies link under half to unresolved V genes, and the rest is unexplained. The sample data list 90,000 to 100,000 clones, and 70% to 90% of these were observed just once. Around 2% of the sample is taken by the ten largest.

About this clone: Its target antigen remains unknown. No much larger clonotype is one base removed from it; base qualities were not supplied.

The source material was tumor tissue, sampled after IRX-2 immunotherapy. This receptor was taken from a human donor with breast cancer. The chain is made from TRBV28 and TRBJ1-5; D gene: possibly TRBD1, on 5 matching bases. For the CDR3, the sequence is CASSLLGDQPQHF. The nucleotides read TGTGCCAGCAGTTTACTGGGGGATCAGCCCCAGCATTTT.